This T cell receptor (beta chain) comes out of a study of blood T cells in healthy people across ages. CDR1 SEHNR and CDR2 FQNEAQ come from the germline V gene (reference sequence). V dropped 5 bases and J dropped 7 bases, with 18 bases sitting between them. The CDR3 has 15 residues. The second PCR ran about 6 to 12 cycles with a sample-barcoded 5' primer and J-beta primers. Each of the samples gave a minimum of 3 million paired-end reads that contained CDR3. TCRdb called the 5' RACE reads again in MiXCR, with one record for every CDR3 protein. Here the sample spans some 640,000 distinct CDR3 sequences, around 49% being singletons. Study outcomes and limitations: Aged donors had fewer naive CD4+ cells and lower diversity than long-lived donors.

About this clonotype itself: Its antigen is unidentified.

The J gene is TRBJ2-1, the V gene TRBV7-9; maybe TRBD1 (6 bases). This receptor was obtained from a woman in her fifties or sixties in good health. Material for sequencing was blood. DNA for the CDR3: TGTGCCAGCAGCCATAGGAACAGGGACGGAAATGAGCAGTTCTTC. It codes for CASSHRNRDGNEQFF. The full variable domain, its missing parts supplied by reference TRBV7-9 and TRBJ2-1, is DTGVSQNPRHKITKRGQNVTFRCDPISEHNRLYWYRQTLGQGPEFLTYFQNEAQLEKSRLLSDRFSAERPKGSFSTLEIQRTEQGDSAMYLCASSHRNRDGNEQFFGPGTRLTVL.